This TCR beta chain stems from a study of Tregs in tolerant kidney transplant recipients. Notes on the study in general: Antigen-driven expansion was suggested because donor-specific Tregs expanded more than all Tregs in tolerant patients.

Concerning this clone itself: What it binds is unknown. One end of the junction varies from germline; a read error may be responsible. The sample has other DNA sequences that encode this CDR3 too.

Data came from immunoSEQ multiplex PCR; TCRdb stores just in-frame clones and leaves some out. The data contain 50,000 to 85,000 clones, around 90% of them singletons. The CDR3 covers 16 residues. CDR1 is LNHDA and CDR2 is SQIVND in the germline V gene (reference sequence). The J gene is TRBJ1-6, the V gene TRBV19; D may be TRBD1 (6 bases). This TCR was sampled from a human donor who received a combined kidney and bone marrow transplant. Sequenced here: CD8+ T cells from blood, sampled before the transplant. The CDR3 DNA follows: TGTGCCAGTACCCCTTGGACAGACTCCTATAATTCCCCCCTCCACTTT. Translating it yields CASTPWTDSYNSPLHF.